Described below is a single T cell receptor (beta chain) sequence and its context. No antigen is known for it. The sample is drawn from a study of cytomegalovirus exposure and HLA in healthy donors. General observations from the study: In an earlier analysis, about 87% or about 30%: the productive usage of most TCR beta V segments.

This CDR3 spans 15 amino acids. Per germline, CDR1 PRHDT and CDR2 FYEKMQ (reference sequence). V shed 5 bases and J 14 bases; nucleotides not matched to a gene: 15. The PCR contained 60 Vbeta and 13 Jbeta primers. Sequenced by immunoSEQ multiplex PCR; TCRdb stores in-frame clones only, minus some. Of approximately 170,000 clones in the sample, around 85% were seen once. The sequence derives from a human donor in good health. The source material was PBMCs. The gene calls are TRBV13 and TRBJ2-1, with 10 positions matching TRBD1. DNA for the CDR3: TGTGCCAGCAGCGCAGGGACAGGGGCGACAAAAAGGGAGTTCTTC. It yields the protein CASSAGTGATKREFF.